This is a list of T cell receptor beta chains from one sample in a study of blood T cell repertoires in COVID-19. Data came from immunoSEQ multiplex PCR; TCRdb stores just in-frame clones and leaves some out. The repertoire consists of fewer than 350,000 clones, with around 85% occurring once and the leading ten covering approximately 1.9%. Sequenced input: PBMCs or T cells enriched from blood (not recorded which). The receptors derive from a woman in her 30s who had been exposed to COVID-19. Each CDR3 is given with its conserved first and last residue. A D gene is named only where the DNA matches it firmly. Where a row states a size, it is once, few, many or the class of an expanded clone; other rows omit it.

D gene	J gene	V gene	clone size	CDR3 protein	CDR3 DNA
TRBD2	TRBJ2-3	TRBV27	-	CASSGLASTDTQYF	TGTGCCAGCAGCGGACTAGCGAGCACAGATACGCAGTATTTT
-	TRBJ2-5	TRBV2	once	CASRPTKQETQYF	TGTGCCAGCAGGCCAACTAAACAAGAGACCCAGTACTTC
-	TRBJ1-2	TRBV7-9	-	CASSLGHIGYTF	TGTGCCAGCAGCTTAGGACATATTGGCTACACCTTC
-	TRBJ2-5	TRBV28	-	CASSLLAGFVGETQYF	TGTGCCAGCAGTTTACTGGCAGGGTTCGTCGGAGAGACCCAGTACTTC
-	TRBJ1-1	TRBV7-9	once	CASSLGVRGGTNTEAFF	TGTGCCAGCAGCTTAGGTGTCAGGGGTGGGACGAACACTGAAGCTTTCTTT
-	TRBJ1-4	TRBV9	few	CASSSEEYDEKLFF	TGTGCCAGCAGCTCAGAGGAGTATGATGAAAAACTGTTTTTT
-	TRBJ1-2	TRBV28	once	CASRPVVGYTF	TGTGCCAGCAGGCCAGTCGTGGGCTACACCTTC
TRBD1	TRBJ1-3	TRBV5-8	-	CASSANPGQITFSGNTIYF	TGTGCCAGCAGCGCTAATCCGGGACAGATAACTTTCTCTGGAAACACCATATATTTT
TRBD1	TRBJ1-1	TRBV19	-	CASSQGQRLNTEAFF	TGTGCCAGTAGTCAGGGACAGCGGCTGAACACTGAAGCTTTCTTT
TRBD1	TRBJ1-2	TRBV28	-	CASRYRGGYTF	TGTGCCAGCAGATACAGGGGTGGCTACACCTTC
TRBD2	TRBJ2-1	TRBV6-5	-	CASSSTSDSYNEQFF	TGTGCCAGCAGTTCGACTAGCGATTCCTACAATGAGCAGTTCTTC
TRBD1	TRBJ1-4	TRBV5-1	-	CASSLARGHEKLFF	TGCGCCAGCAGCTTGGCCAGGGGGCATGAAAAACTGTTTTTT
TRBD2	TRBJ2-2	TRBV6-1	-	CASSEAGPGGTGELFF	TGTGCCAGCAGTGAAGCGGGTCCGGGGGGAACCGGGGAGCTGTTTTTT